Listed below are T cell receptor beta chains from one sample, sequenced in a study of T cells after somatic rescue of genetic block. Only in-frame clones appear in the TCRdb table, and some are missing; sequencing was by immunoSEQ multiplex PCR. The table has under 150,000 clones, about 90% seen once; the top ten hold more than 1.4%. The sample taken for sequencing was peripheral blood mononuclear cells (PBMCs). All receptors derive from a woman younger than 30. Each CDR3 is given with its conserved first and last residue. A D gene is named only where the DNA matches it firmly. Clone size is shown for a subset of rows, as once, few, many or a class of expanded clone.

CDR3aa: CATSGQAVSPPNYGYTF
CDR3nt: TGTGCCACCAGCGGACAGGCCGTGTCGCCTCCTAACTATGGCTACACCTTC
v_gene: TRBV15
j_gene: TRBJ1-2
d_gene: TRBD1
abundance: -

CDR3aa: CATTLGPGGQADTQYF
CDR3nt: TGTGCCACCACCCTGGGGCCGGGGGGGCAGGCAGATACGCAGTATTTT
v_gene: TRBV7-9
j_gene: TRBJ2-3
d_gene: TRBD2
abundance: few

CDR3aa: CAIREGSGRARMNTEAFF
CDR3nt: TGTGCCATCCGAGAAGGGTCAGGTCGGGCCCGAATGAACACTGAAGCTTTCTTT
v_gene: TRBV10-3
j_gene: TRBJ1-1
d_gene: -
abundance: -

CDR3aa: CASSLAGQGDTQYF
CDR3nt: TGCGCCAGCAGCTTGGCCGGGCAGGGGGATACGCAGTATTTT
v_gene: TRBV5-1
j_gene: TRBJ2-3
d_gene: -
abundance: -

CDR3aa: CASSLSGQGGTDTQYF
CDR3nt: TGTGCCAGCAGCTTATCGGGACAGGGAGGGACAGATACGCAGTATTTT
v_gene: TRBV7-3
j_gene: TRBJ2-3
d_gene: TRBD1
abundance: -

CDR3aa: CASSPRVSGSYEQYF
CDR3nt: TGTGCCAGCAGCCCCAGGGTTTCCGGATCCTACGAGCAGTACTTC
v_gene: TRBV7-6
j_gene: TRBJ2-7
d_gene: -
abundance: -

CDR3aa: CASSAGLAEGTYEQYF
CDR3nt: TGCGCCAGCAGCGCGGGACTAGCAGAGGGTACCTACGAGCAGTACTTC
v_gene: TRBV4-3
j_gene: TRBJ2-7
d_gene: TRBD2
abundance: -

CDR3aa: CASSFGRQGTGRPLHF
CDR3nt: TGTGCCAGCAGCTTCGGTAGGCAAGGGACCGGTCGACCCCTCCACTTT
v_gene: TRBV7-2
j_gene: TRBJ1-6
d_gene: -
abundance: few

CDR3aa: CATSRGAGNQPQHF
CDR3nt: TGTGCCACCAGCAGAGGGGCGGGTAATCAGCCCCAGCATTTT
v_gene: TRBV15
j_gene: TRBJ1-5
d_gene: -
abundance: -

CDR3aa: CAWSVMRAVSPLHF
CDR3nt: TGTGCCTGGAGTGTAATGAGGGCGGTATCACCCCTCCACTTT
v_gene: TRBV30
j_gene: TRBJ1-6
d_gene: -
abundance: -

CDR3aa: CSVADRDPSGANVLTF
CDR3nt: TGCAGCGTCGCGGACAGGGATCCCTCTGGGGCCAACGTCCTGACTTTC
v_gene: TRBV29-1
j_gene: TRBJ2-6
d_gene: TRBD1
abundance: -

CDR3aa: CASSSPEGADTGELFF
CDR3nt: TGTGCCAGCAGCTCCCCGGAGGGGGCTGATACCGGGGAGCTGTTTTTT
v_gene: TRBV5-6
j_gene: TRBJ2-2
d_gene: -
abundance: -

CDR3aa: CASSLLAAQETQYF
CDR3nt: TGTGCCAGCAGCTTGCTAGCGGCCCAAGAGACCCAGTACTTC
v_gene: TRBV5-4
j_gene: TRBJ2-5
d_gene: TRBD2
abundance: -

CDR3aa: CAIRGPSTHTEAFF
CDR3nt: TGTGCCATCAGAGGACCTTCGACCCACACTGAAGCTTTCTTT
v_gene: TRBV10-3
j_gene: TRBJ1-1
d_gene: -
abundance: -

CDR3aa: CASSLSGQNYEQYF
CDR3nt: TGTGCCAGCAGCCTGAGTGGTCAGAACTACGAGCAGTACTTC
v_gene: TRBV14
j_gene: TRBJ2-7
d_gene: -
abundance: -

CDR3aa: CASKYEGLTFNEQFF
CDR3nt: TGTGCCAGCAAATACGAGGGTTTAACCTTCAATGAGCAGTTCTTC
v_gene: TRBV6-1
j_gene: TRBJ2-1
d_gene: -
abundance: -

CDR3aa: CASSLYTARTGQMFYEQYF
CDR3nt: TGTGCCAGCAGCCTCTACACCGCGAGGACAGGGCAAATGTTCTATGAGCAGTACTTC
v_gene: TRBV7-9
j_gene: TRBJ2-7
d_gene: TRBD1
abundance: -

CDR3aa: CASSFQGGGSSYNEQFF
CDR3nt: TGTGCCAGCAGCTTTCAAGGGGGCGGATCCTCCTACAATGAGCAGTTCTTC
v_gene: TRBV11-2
j_gene: TRBJ2-1
d_gene: TRBD1
abundance: once

CDR3aa: CASSRRGQGLEQAFF
CDR3nt: TGTGCCAGCAGCCGCAGGGGACAGGGCCTTGAGCAAGCTTTCTTT
v_gene: TRBV11-3
j_gene: TRBJ1-1
d_gene: TRBD1
abundance: -

CDR3aa: CASSVGGETYNEQFF
CDR3nt: TGTGCCAGCAGCGTAGGAGGGGAGACCTACAATGAGCAGTTCTTC
v_gene: TRBV9
j_gene: TRBJ2-1
d_gene: -
abundance: -

CDR3aa: CASSPRTENSPLHF
CDR3nt: TGTGCCAGTAGTCCGAGGACAGAGAATTCACCCCTCCACTTT
v_gene: TRBV19
j_gene: TRBJ1-6
d_gene: -
abundance: -

CDR3aa: CASSSLAGRGGYTF
CDR3nt: TGTGCCAGCAGCTCCCTCGCGGGTAGGGGGGGCTACACCTTC
v_gene: TRBV7-9
j_gene: TRBJ1-2
d_gene: -
abundance: few

CDR3aa: CASSQTSGGFAYNEQFF
CDR3nt: TGTGCCAGCAGCCAGACTAGCGGGGGCTTTGCCTACAATGAGCAGTTCTTC
v_gene: TRBV7-8
j_gene: TRBJ2-1
d_gene: TRBD2
abundance: -

CDR3aa: CASSQIAGAQETQYF
CDR3nt: TGCGCCAGCAGCCAAATAGCGGGGGCCCAAGAGACCCAGTACTTC
v_gene: TRBV5-1
j_gene: TRBJ2-5
d_gene: TRBD2
abundance: -

CDR3aa: CASSQEGGGGSDEAFF
CDR3nt: TGTGCCAGCAGCCAAGAGGGAGGTGGGGGGAGTGACGAAGCTTTCTTT
v_gene: TRBV11-2
j_gene: TRBJ1-1
d_gene: -
abundance: -

CDR3aa: CASSENRKTYGYTF
CDR3nt: TGTGCCAGCAGTGAGAACAGGAAAACCTATGGCTACACCTTC
v_gene: TRBV2
j_gene: TRBJ1-2
d_gene: -
abundance: -

CDR3aa: CASPNGYNGLITYEQYF
CDR3nt: TGCGCCAGCCCGAACGGGTACAACGGACTTATCACCTACGAGCAGTACTTC
v_gene: TRBV23-1
j_gene: TRBJ2-7
d_gene: -
abundance: -

CDR3aa: CASSLESGGPTGELFF
CDR3nt: TGTGCCAGCAGCTTAGAGAGCGGGGGACCCACCGGGGAGCTGTTTTTT
v_gene: TRBV7-9
j_gene: TRBJ2-2
d_gene: TRBD2
abundance: -

CDR3aa: CASSFTDTQYF
CDR3nt: TGCGCCAGCAGCTTCACAGATACGCAGTATTTT
v_gene: TRBV5-1
j_gene: TRBJ2-3
d_gene: -
abundance: -

CDR3aa: CASSEEAGSNQPQHF
CDR3nt: TGTGCCAGCAGTGAAGAGGCAGGGAGCAATCAGCCCCAGCATTTT
v_gene: TRBV6-1
j_gene: TRBJ1-5
d_gene: -
abundance: -

CDR3aa: CASSEQSNEKLFF
CDR3nt: TGTGCCAGCAGTGAACAGTCTAATGAAAAACTGTTTTTT
v_gene: TRBV6-1
j_gene: TRBJ1-4
d_gene: -
abundance: -

CDR3aa: CASSSISRLITGNTIYF
CDR3nt: TGTGCCAGCAGTTCGATTAGCCGACTCATCACTGGAAACACCATATATTTT
v_gene: TRBV2
j_gene: TRBJ1-3
d_gene: -
abundance: once

CDR3aa: CASSDSRDTEAFF
CDR3nt: TGTGCCAGCAGTGACTCTAGGGACACTGAAGCTTTCTTT
v_gene: TRBV6-4
j_gene: TRBJ1-1
d_gene: -
abundance: -

CDR3aa: CASSPAGTQLGELFF
CDR3nt: TGTGCCAGCAGCCCCGCCGGGACACAACTTGGGGAACTGTTTTTT
v_gene: TRBV7-9
j_gene: TRBJ1-4
d_gene: -
abundance: -

CDR3aa: CASSVGSGRQETQYF
CDR3nt: TGTGCCAGCAGCGTAGGTTCCGGGAGGCAAGAGACCCAGTACTTC
v_gene: TRBV9
j_gene: TRBJ2-5
d_gene: TRBD2
abundance: -

CDR3aa: CASSLALGGREAFF
CDR3nt: TGTGCCAGCAGCTTAGCCCTGGGGGGCCGGGAAGCTTTCTTT
v_gene: TRBV11-2
j_gene: TRBJ1-1
d_gene: -
abundance: -

CDR3aa: CATSKPDRGGLSPLHF
CDR3nt: TGTGCCACCAGCAAACCCGACAGGGGCGGACTTTCACCCCTCCACTTT
v_gene: TRBV15
j_gene: TRBJ1-6
d_gene: TRBD1
abundance: -

CDR3aa: CAISDGLRGSSYEQYF
CDR3nt: TGTGCCATCAGTGATGGTCTCCGAGGGAGCTCCTACGAGCAGTACTTC
v_gene: TRBV10-3
j_gene: TRBJ2-7
d_gene: -
abundance: -

CDR3aa: CAWRAGNTIYF
CDR3nt: TGTGCCTGGAGGGCTGGAAACACCATATATTTT
v_gene: TRBV30
j_gene: TRBJ1-3
d_gene: -
abundance: -

CDR3aa: CASSPSGTENSPLHF
CDR3nt: TGTGCCAGCAGCCCCAGCGGGACCGAGAATTCACCCCTCCACTTT
v_gene: TRBV5-5
j_gene: TRBJ1-6
d_gene: -
abundance: -

CDR3aa: CASSYQLRTPNEKLFF
CDR3nt: TGTGCCAGCAGCTACCAGCTCAGGACCCCTAATGAAAAACTGTTTTTT
v_gene: TRBV5-6
j_gene: TRBJ1-4
d_gene: -
abundance: -

CDR3aa: CASSFGELAGGTDTQYF
CDR3nt: TGTGCCAGCAGCTTTGGGGAGCTAGCGGGGGGAACAGATACGCAGTATTTT
v_gene: TRBV11-2
j_gene: TRBJ2-3
d_gene: TRBD2
abundance: -

CDR3aa: CASSEWTGGGQPQHF
CDR3nt: TGTGCCAGCAGCGAATGGACAGGGGGCGGTCAGCCCCAGCATTTT
v_gene: TRBV7-2
j_gene: TRBJ1-5
d_gene: TRBD1
abundance: -

CDR3aa: CASSLAPSGGALVLEQYF
CDR3nt: TGCGCCAGCAGCTTGGCCCCTAGCGGGGGGGCCTTGGTCCTCGAGCAGTACTTC
v_gene: TRBV5-1
j_gene: TRBJ2-7
d_gene: TRBD2
abundance: -

CDR3aa: CASSLGQGNTGELFF
CDR3nt: TGCGCCAGCAGCTTGGGGCAGGGAAACACCGGGGAGCTGTTTTTT
v_gene: TRBV5-1
j_gene: TRBJ2-2
d_gene: -
abundance: -

CDR3aa: CASSQDLGQLMNTEAFF
CDR3nt: TGCGCCAGCAGCCAAGATTTGGGACAGTTAATGAACACTGAAGCTTTCTTT
v_gene: TRBV4-1
j_gene: TRBJ1-1
d_gene: TRBD1
abundance: few